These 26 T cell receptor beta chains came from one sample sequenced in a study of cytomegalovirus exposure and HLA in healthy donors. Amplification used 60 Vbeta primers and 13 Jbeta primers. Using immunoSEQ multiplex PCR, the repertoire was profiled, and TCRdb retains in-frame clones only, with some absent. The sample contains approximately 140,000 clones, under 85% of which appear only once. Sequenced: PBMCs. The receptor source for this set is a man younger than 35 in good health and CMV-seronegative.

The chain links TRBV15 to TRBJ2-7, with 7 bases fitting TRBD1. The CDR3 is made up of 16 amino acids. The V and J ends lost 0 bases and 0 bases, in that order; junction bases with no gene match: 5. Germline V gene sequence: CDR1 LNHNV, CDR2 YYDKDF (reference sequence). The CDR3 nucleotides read TGTGCCACCAGCAGAGATCACCGGGACAGCTCCTACGAGCAGTACTTC. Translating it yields CATSRDHRDSSYEQYF.

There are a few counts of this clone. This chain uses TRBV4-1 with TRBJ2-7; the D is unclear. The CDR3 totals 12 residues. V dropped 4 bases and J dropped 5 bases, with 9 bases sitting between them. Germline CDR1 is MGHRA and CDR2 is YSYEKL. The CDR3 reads CASSRGKNEQYF. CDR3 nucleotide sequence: TGCGCCAGCAGCCGAGGAAAAAACGAGCAGTACTTC.

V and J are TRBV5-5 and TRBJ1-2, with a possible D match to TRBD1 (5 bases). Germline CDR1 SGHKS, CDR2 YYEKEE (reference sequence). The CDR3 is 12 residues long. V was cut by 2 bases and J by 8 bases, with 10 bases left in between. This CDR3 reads CASSLDRRGYTF. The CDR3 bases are TGTGCCAGCAGCTTAGACAGAAGGGGCTACACCTTC. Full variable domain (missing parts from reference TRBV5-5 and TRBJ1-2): DAGVTQSPTHLIKTRGQQVTLRCSPISGHKSVSWYQQVLGQGPQFIFQYYEKEERGRGNFPDRFSARQFPNYSSELNVNALLLGDSALYLCASSLDRRGYTFGSGTRLTVV.

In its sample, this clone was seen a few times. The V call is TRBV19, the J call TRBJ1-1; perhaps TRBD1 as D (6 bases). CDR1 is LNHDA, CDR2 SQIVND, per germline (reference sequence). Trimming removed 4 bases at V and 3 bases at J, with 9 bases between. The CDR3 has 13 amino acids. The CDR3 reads CASSKQGYTEAFF. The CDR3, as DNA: TGTGCCAGTAGTAAACAGGGCTACACTGAAGCTTTCTTT.

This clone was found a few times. For the CDR3, the DNA is TGTGCCAGCAGGAGGGCTGGCAATCAGCCCCAGCATTTT. Encoded protein: CASRRAGNQPQHF. The chain carries TRBV6-5 and TRBJ1-5; D remains unclear. The germline V gene has CDR1 MNHEY and CDR2 SVGAGI. This CDR3 comprises 13 residues. Trimming shortened V by 6 bases and J by 2 bases, and 8 bases separated the two germline ends.

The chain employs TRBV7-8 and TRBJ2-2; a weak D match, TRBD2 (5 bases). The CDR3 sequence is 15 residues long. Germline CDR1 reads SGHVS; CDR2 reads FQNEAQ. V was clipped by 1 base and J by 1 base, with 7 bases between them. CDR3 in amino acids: CASSLDGLNTGELFF. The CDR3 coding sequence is TGTGCCAGCAGCTTAGACGGACTGAACACCGGGGAGCTGTTTTTT.

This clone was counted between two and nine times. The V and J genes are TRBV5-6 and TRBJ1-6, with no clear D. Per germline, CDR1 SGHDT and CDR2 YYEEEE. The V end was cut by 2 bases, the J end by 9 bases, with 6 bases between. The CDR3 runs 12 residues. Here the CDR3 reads CASSFSFSPLHF. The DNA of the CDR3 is TGTGCCAGCAGCTTTAGTTTTTCACCCCTCCACTTT.

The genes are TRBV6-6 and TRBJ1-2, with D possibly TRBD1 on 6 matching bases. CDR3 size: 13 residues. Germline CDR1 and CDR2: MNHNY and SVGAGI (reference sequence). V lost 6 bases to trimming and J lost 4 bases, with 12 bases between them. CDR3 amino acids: CASSHRQAYGYTF. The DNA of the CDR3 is TGTGCCAGCAGCCACAGACAGGCCTATGGCTACACCTTC.

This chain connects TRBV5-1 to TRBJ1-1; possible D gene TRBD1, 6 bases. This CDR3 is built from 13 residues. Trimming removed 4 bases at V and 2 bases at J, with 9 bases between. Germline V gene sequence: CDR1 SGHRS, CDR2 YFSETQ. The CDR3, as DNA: TGCGCCAGCAGCGAACAGGGTAACACTGAAGCTTTCTTT. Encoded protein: CASSEQGNTEAFF.

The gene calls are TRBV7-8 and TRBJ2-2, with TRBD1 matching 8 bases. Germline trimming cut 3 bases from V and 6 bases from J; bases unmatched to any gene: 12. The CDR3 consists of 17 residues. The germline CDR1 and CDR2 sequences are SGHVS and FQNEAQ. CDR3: CASSFGQGLTVAGELFF. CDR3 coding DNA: TGTGCCAGCAGCTTCGGACAGGGTTTGACGGTGGCCGGGGAGCTGTTTTTT.

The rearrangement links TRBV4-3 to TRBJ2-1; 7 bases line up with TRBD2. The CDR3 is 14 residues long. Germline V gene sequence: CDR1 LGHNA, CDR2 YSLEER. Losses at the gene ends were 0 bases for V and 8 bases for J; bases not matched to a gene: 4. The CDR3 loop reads CASSQERGVDEQFF. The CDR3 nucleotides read TGCGCCAGCAGCCAAGAACGGGGGGTCGATGAGCAGTTCTTC.

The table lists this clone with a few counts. The CDR3 sequence: CASSLGTGAKPQHF. The CDR3 region has the DNA TGTGCCAGCAGCTTAGGGACAGGGGCTAAGCCCCAGCATTTT. J is TRBJ1-5 and V is TRBV7-9; 9 bases fit TRBD1. CDR3 size: 14 residues. Germline V lookup: CDR1 SEHNR, CDR2 FQNEAQ (reference sequence). V shed 1 base and J 8 bases; nucleotides not matched to a gene: 3.

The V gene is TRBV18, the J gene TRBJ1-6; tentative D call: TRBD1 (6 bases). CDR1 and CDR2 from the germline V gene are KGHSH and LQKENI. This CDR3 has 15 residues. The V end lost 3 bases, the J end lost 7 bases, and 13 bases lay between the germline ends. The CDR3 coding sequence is TGTGCCAGCTCACCCTCCACAGGGACCAATTCACCCCTCCACTTT. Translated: CASSPSTGTNSPLHF.

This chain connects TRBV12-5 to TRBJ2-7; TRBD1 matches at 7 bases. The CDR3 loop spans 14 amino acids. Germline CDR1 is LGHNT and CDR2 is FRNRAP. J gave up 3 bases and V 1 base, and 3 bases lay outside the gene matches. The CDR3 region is CASGLGQGVYEQYF. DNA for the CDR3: TGTGCTAGTGGTTTGGGGCAGGGGGTCTACGAGCAGTACTTC.

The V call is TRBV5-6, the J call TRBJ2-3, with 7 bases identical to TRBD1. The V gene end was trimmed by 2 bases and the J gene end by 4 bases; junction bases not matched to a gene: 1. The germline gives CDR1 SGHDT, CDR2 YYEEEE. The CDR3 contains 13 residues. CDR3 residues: CASSLTGADTQYF. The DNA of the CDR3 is TGTGCCAGCAGCTTAACAGGGGCAGATACGCAGTATTTT.

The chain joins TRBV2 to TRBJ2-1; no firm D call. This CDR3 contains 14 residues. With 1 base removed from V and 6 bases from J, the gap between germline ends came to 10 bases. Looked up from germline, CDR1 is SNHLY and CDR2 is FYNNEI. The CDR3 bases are TGTGCCAGCAGTGAAGGCACCGCGATCAATGAGCAGTTCTTC. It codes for CASSEGTAINEQFF.

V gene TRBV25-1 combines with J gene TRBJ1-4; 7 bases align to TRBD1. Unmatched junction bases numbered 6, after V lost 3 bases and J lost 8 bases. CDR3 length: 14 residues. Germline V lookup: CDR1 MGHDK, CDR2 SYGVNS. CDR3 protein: CASSDWQGEEKLFF. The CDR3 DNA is TGTGCCAGCAGTGATTGGCAGGGGGAGGAAAAACTGTTTTTT.

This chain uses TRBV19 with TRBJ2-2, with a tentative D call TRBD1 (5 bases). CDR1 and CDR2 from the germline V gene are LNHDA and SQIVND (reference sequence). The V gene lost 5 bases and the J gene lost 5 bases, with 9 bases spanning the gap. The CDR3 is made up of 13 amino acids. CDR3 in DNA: TGTGCCAGTAGTCCGGACAAGACCGGGGAGCTGTTTTTT. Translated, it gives CASSPDKTGELFF.

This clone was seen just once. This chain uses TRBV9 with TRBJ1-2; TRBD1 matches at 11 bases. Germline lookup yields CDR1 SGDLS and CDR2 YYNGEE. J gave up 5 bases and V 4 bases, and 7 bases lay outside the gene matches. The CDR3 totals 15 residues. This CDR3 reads CASSLGTGGGYGYTF. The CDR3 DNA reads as TGTGCCAGCAGCCTCGGGACAGGGGGGGGTTATGGCTACACCTTC. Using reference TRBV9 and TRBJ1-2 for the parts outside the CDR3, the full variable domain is DSGVTQTPKHLITATGQRVTLRCSPRSGDLSVYWYQQSLDQGLQFLIQYYNGEERAKGNILERFSAQQFPDLHSELNLSSLELGDSALYFCASSLGTGGGYGYTFGSGTRLTVV.

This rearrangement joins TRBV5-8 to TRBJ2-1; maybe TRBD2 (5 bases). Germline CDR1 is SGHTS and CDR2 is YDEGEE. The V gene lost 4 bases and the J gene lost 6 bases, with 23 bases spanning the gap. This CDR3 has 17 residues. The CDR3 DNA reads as TGTGCCAGCAGCCAAGGGATCGGGTCCCGCGGAGGCAATGAGCAGTTCTTC. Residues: CASSQGIGSRGGNEQFF.

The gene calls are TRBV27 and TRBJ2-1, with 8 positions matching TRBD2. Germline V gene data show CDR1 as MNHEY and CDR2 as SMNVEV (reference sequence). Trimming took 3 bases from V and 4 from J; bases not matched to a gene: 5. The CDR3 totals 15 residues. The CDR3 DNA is TGTGCCAGCAGTTTCCAGCGGGGGCAATACAATGAGCAGTTCTTC. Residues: CASSFQRGQYNEQFF.

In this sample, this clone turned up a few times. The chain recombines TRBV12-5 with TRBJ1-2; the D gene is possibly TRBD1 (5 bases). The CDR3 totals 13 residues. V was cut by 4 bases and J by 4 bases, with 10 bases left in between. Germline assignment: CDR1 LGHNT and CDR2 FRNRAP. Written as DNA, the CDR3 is TGTGCTAGTGGTTATCCCGGGGGCTATGGCTACACCTTC. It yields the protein CASGYPGGYGYTF.

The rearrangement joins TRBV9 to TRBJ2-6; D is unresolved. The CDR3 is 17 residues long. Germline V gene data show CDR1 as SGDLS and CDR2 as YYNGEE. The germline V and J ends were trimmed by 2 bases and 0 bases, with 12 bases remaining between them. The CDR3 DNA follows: TGTGCCAGCAGCGTCCCCTCTACGAGCTCTGGGGCCAACGTCCTGACTTTC. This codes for CASSVPSTSSGANVLTF.

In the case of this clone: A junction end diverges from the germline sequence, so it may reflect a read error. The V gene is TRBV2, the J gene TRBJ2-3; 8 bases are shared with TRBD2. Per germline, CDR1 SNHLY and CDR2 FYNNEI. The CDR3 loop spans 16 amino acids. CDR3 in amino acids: CAGSPLSGGGTDTQYF. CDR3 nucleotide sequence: TGTGCCGGCAGTCCTTTGAGCGGGGGAGGGACAGATACGCAGTATTTT.

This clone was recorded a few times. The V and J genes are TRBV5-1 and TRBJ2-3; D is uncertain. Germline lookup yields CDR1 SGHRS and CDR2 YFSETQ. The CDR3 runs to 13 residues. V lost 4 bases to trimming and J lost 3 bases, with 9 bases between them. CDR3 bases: TGCGCCAGCAGCCCGGCCGGGACAGATACGCAGTATTTT. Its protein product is CASSPAGTDTQYF.

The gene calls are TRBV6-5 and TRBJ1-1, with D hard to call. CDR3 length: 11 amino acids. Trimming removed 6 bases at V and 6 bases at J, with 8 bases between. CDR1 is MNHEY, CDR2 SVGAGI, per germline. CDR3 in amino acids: CASSLAAEAFF. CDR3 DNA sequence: TGTGCCAGCAGCTTAGCCGCTGAAGCTTTCTTT.